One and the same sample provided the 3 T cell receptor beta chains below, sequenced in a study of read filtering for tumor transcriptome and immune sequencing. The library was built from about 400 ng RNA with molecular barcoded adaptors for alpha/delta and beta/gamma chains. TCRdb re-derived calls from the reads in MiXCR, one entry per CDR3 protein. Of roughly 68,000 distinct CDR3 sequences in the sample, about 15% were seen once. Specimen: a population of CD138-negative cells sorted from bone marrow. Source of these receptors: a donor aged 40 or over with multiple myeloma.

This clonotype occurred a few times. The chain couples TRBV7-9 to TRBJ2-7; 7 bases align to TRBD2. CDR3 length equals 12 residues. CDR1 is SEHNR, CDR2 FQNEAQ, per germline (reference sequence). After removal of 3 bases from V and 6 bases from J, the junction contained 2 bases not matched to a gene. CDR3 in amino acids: CASSFERGEQYF. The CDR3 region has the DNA TGTGCCAGCAGCTTTGAGCGGGGCGAGCAGTACTTC.

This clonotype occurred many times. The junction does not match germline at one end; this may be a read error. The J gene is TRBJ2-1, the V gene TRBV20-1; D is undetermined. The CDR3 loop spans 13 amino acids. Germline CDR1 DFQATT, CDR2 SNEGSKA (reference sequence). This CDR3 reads CSAMGSFYNEQSF. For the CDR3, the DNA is TGCAGTGCTATGGGCTCTTTCTACAATGAGCAGTCCTTC.

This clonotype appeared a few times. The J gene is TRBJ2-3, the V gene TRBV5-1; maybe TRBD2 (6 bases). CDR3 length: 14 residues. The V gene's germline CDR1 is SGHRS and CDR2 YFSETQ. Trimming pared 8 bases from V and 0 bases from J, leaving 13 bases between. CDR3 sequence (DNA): TGCGCCAGTCGGAGCGGGTTGAGCACAGATACGCAGTATTTT. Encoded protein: CASRSGLSTDTQYF.